These 5 T cell receptor beta chains came from one sample sequenced in a study of T-cell memory formation after mild COVID-19. One entry per CDR3 protein results from TCRdb running MiXCR on the 5' RACE reads. This sample has about 160,000 distinct CDR3 sequences, with 31% found just once. The specimen sequenced was PBMCs or a T cell subset sorted from them (not recorded which). The receptors shown here come from an adult woman who had mild COVID-19 (a few samples of this study predate the infection). Cell type and time point are not known.

The chain is built from TRBV15 and TRBJ1-6; tentatively, D is TRBD1 (5 bases). CDR1 is LNHNV and CDR2 is YYDKDF in the germline V gene (reference sequence). V was clipped by 1 base and J by 13 bases, with 14 bases between them. This CDR3 comprises 14 residues. CDR3 sequence (DNA): TGTGCCACCAGCAGAGCCCGGGACGGTGGGCCCCTCCACTTT. As protein: CATSRARDGGPLHF.

This clonotype has only a few counts. J is TRBJ2-3 and V is TRBV3-1, with TRBD2 matching over 14 bases. Germline V gene sequence: CDR1 LGHDT, CDR2 YNNKEL (reference sequence). J lost 4 bases, V lost 6 bases, and 3 bases had no gene match. The CDR3 is made up of 15 amino acids. This CDR3 is CASRTSGGAADTQYF. The DNA of the CDR3 is TGTGCCAGCAGGACTAGCGGGGGGGCGGCAGATACGCAGTATTTT.

This chain connects TRBV7-2 to TRBJ1-1; 7 bases are shared with TRBD1. The CDR3 has 15 amino acids. CDR1 is SGHTA, CDR2 FQGNSA, per germline. Trimming at V came to 3 bases and at J to 3 bases, leaving 7 bases not matched to a gene. CDR3 region: CASSFIRGKDTEAFF. In DNA, the CDR3 is TGTGCCAGCAGCTTTATCAGGGGGAAGGACACTGAAGCTTTCTTT.

V is TRBV14 and J is TRBJ2-3, with 11 bases matching TRBD2. The CDR3 sequence is 17 residues long. V gave up 4 bases and J gave up 2 bases; unmatched junction bases: 8. Germline V gene lookup returns CDR1 SGHDN and CDR2 FVKESK. In DNA, the CDR3 is TGTGCCAGCAGCCCCCGACAGGGACTAGCGGTCACAGATACGCAGTATTTT. Amino acid sequence: CASSPRQGLAVTDTQYF.

This clonotype was seen ten or more times. V gene TRBV5-1 combines with J gene TRBJ2-1, with 11 bases lining up with TRBD2. The germline V gene has CDR1 SGHRS and CDR2 YFSETQ. The CDR3 contains 16 residues. The V gene end was trimmed by 4 bases and the J gene end by 8 bases; junction bases not matched to a gene: 11. CDR3 DNA: TGCGCCAGCAGCCCTCTGACTAGCGGGAATTTGGATGAGCAGTTCTTC. Translated: CASSPLTSGNLDEQFF.